This T cell receptor beta chain was recovered during a study of radiation and T cells in renal cell carcinoma. This clone has at least ten counts. The treatment denotes: 15 Gy SBRT to primary tumor, nephrectomy 4 weeks later. Here immunoSEQ multiplex PCR was the method, and the copy in TCRdb shows in-frame clones only, minus some. The sample has about 16,000 clones, roughly 50% seen once; the top ten hold around 40%. CDR1 is LNHDA and CDR2 is SQIVND in the germline V gene (reference sequence). V lost 2 bases, J lost 4 bases, and 1 base stayed unmatched. CDR3 length: 13 amino acids. The TCR sequence derives from a woman aged 55-75 years with renal cell carcinoma. Sequencing used tumor tissue, obtained from a patient whose treatment included radiotherapy and nephrectomy. The chain uses TRBV19 and TRBJ1-2; 7 nucleotides agree with TRBD1. CDR3 region: CASSIWDSYGYTF. The CDR3 nucleotides are TGTGCCAGTAGTATATGGGACAGCTATGGCTACACCTTC. The full variable domain, in which reference TRBV19 and TRBJ1-2 provide the parts outside the CDR3, is DGGITQSPKYLFRKEGQNVTLSCEQNLNHDAMYWYRQDPGQGLRLIYYSQIVNDFQKGDIAEGYSVSREKKESFPLTVTSAQKNPTAFYLCASSIWDSYGYTFGSGTRLTVV.